This is a list of T cell receptor beta chains from one sample in a study of Ad26.COV2.S vaccination and SARS-CoV-2 variants. Data came from immunoSEQ multiplex PCR; TCRdb stores just in-frame clones and leaves some out. The sample has 380,000 or so clones, around 89% seen once. Here the sequenced sample was peripheral blood, taken in a trial of Ad26.COV2.S vaccine versus placebo. These receptors originate from a person aged 18-60 years who received the Ad26.COV2.S COVID-19 vaccine or a placebo. CDR3s include the opening cysteine and the closing phenylalanine or tryptophan. Fields, in order: D gene, V gene, CDR3 length, J gene, clone size, CDR3 DNA, CDR3 protein. The D gene is left open where the match is weak. For some rows the clone size is stated as once, few or many, or as a class when expanded; others skip it.

d_call: NA
v_call: TRBV6-2/TRBV6-3
cdr3_length: 15
j_call: TRBJ1-5
clone_size: NA
cdr3_nt: TGTGCCAGCAGCCAAGTCAGGGAGGGCAATCAGCCCCAGCATTTT
cdr3_aa: CASSQVREGNQPQHF

d_call: NA
v_call: TRBV11-3
cdr3_length: 14
j_call: TRBJ2-7
clone_size: NA
cdr3_nt: TGTGCCAGCAGCCCGGGGGACAGTCCCTACGAGCAGTACTTC
cdr3_aa: CASSPGDSPYEQYF

d_call: NA
v_call: TRBV7-9
cdr3_length: 15
j_call: TRBJ2-3
clone_size: NA
cdr3_nt: TGTGCCAGCAGCTTATTTTACAGGGACACAGATACGCAGTATTTT
cdr3_aa: CASSLFYRDTDTQYF

d_call: NA
v_call: TRBV5-1
cdr3_length: 14
j_call: TRBJ2-5
clone_size: NA
cdr3_nt: TGCGCCAGCAGCTCCCGTAGCTACCAAGAGACCCAGTACTTC
cdr3_aa: CASSSRSYQETQYF

d_call: NA
v_call: TRBV19
cdr3_length: 13
j_call: TRBJ1-2
clone_size: NA
cdr3_nt: TGTGCCAGTAGTAGAGAGGGGCGCTATGGCTACACCTTC
cdr3_aa: CASSREGRYGYTF

d_call: TRBD1
v_call: TRBV6-4
cdr3_length: 18
j_call: TRBJ1-5
clone_size: NA
cdr3_nt: TGTGCCAGCAGTGACGGGAAAGAACAGGGGCGGAGCAATCAGCCCCAGCATTTT
cdr3_aa: CASSDGKEQGRSNQPQHF

d_call: NA
v_call: TRBV11-2
cdr3_length: 15
j_call: TRBJ2-5
clone_size: NA
cdr3_nt: TGTGCCAGCAGCTTATGGCCGCTCCAAGAAGAGACCCAGTACTTC
cdr3_aa: CASSLWPLQEETQYF

d_call: TRBD1
v_call: TRBV27
cdr3_length: 16
j_call: TRBJ1-5
clone_size: NA
cdr3_nt: TGTGCCAGCAGACAAGGACAGGGAGGTAGCAATCAGCCCCAGCATTTT
cdr3_aa: CASRQGQGGSNQPQHF

d_call: TRBD1
v_call: TRBV3-1/TRBV3-2
cdr3_length: 16
j_call: TRBJ2-5
clone_size: NA
cdr3_nt: TGTGCCAGCAGCCAAGACCTGGGGACAGGGGCAGAGACCCAGTACTTC
cdr3_aa: CASSQDLGTGAETQYF

d_call: NA
v_call: TRBV7-9
cdr3_length: 15
j_call: TRBJ2-7
clone_size: NA
cdr3_nt: TGTGCCAGCAGCTCTTCCACTTCGAGCGGGTTCGAGCAGTACTTC
cdr3_aa: CASSSSTSSGFEQYF

d_call: NA
v_call: TRBV24-1
cdr3_length: 17
j_call: TRBJ1-3
clone_size: NA
cdr3_nt: TGTGCCACCAGTGATTTGGGCCGGACAAACTCTGGAAACACCATATATTTT
cdr3_aa: CATSDLGRTNSGNTIYF

d_call: NA
v_call: TRBV2
cdr3_length: 11
j_call: TRBJ2-7
clone_size: NA
cdr3_nt: TGTGCCAGCGCGACAGTCTCCGAGCAGTACTTC
cdr3_aa: CASATVSEQYF

d_call: TRBD1
v_call: TRBV7-8
cdr3_length: 15
j_call: TRBJ2-7
clone_size: NA
cdr3_nt: TGTGCCAGCAGCCAATCCCGGGACAGGGACTACGAGCAGTACTTC
cdr3_aa: CASSQSRDRDYEQYF

d_call: NA
v_call: TRBV15
cdr3_length: 14
j_call: TRBJ1-2
clone_size: NA
cdr3_nt: TGTGCCACCAGCAGAGTGGGCAGGGACTATGGCTACACCTTC
cdr3_aa: CATSRVGRDYGYTF

d_call: TRBD1
v_call: TRBV29-1
cdr3_length: 14
j_call: TRBJ2-5
clone_size: NA
cdr3_nt: TGCAGCGTTGCCCGAACAGGGGTAGGGGAGACCCAGTACTTC
cdr3_aa: CSVARTGVGETQYF

d_call: NA
v_call: TRBV6-1
cdr3_length: 12
j_call: TRBJ1-1
clone_size: NA
cdr3_nt: TGTGCCAGCAGTGAAGCCCAAGAGCTCGCTTTCTTT
cdr3_aa: CASSEAQELAFF

d_call: NA
v_call: TRBV30
cdr3_length: 16
j_call: TRBJ2-2
clone_size: NA
cdr3_nt: TGTGCCTGGAGTGGCCTGGGGCGGGTAAACACCGGGGAGCTGTTTTTT
cdr3_aa: CAWSGLGRVNTGELFF

d_call: NA
v_call: TRBV2
cdr3_length: 13
j_call: TRBJ2-3
clone_size: NA
cdr3_nt: TGTGCCAGCAGTGTTTTGGGGGAAGATACGCAGTATTTT
cdr3_aa: CASSVLGEDTQYF

d_call: TRBD1
v_call: TRBV30
cdr3_length: 15
j_call: TRBJ1-6
clone_size: NA
cdr3_nt: TGTGCCTGCGCCAGGGGGCAGGTTCCGGAATCACCCCTCCACTTT
cdr3_aa: CACARGQVPESPLHF

d_call: TRBD1
v_call: TRBV6-5
cdr3_length: 14
j_call: TRBJ1-3
clone_size: NA
cdr3_nt: TGTGCCAGCAGTACAGGGGGCTCTGGAAACACCATATATTTT
cdr3_aa: CASSTGGSGNTIYF

d_call: NA
v_call: TRBV21-1
cdr3_length: 11
j_call: TRBJ1-6
clone_size: NA
cdr3_nt: TGTGCCAAAACGCCTGGGTCACCCCTCCACTTT
cdr3_aa: CAKTPGSPLHF

d_call: TRBD1
v_call: TRBV25-1
cdr3_length: 14
j_call: TRBJ1-6
clone_size: NA
cdr3_nt: TGTGCCAGCAGCCGGGGGACAGGGAGTTCACCCCTCCACTTT
cdr3_aa: CASSRGTGSSPLHF

d_call: NA
v_call: TRBV3-1/TRBV3-2
cdr3_length: 13
j_call: TRBJ1-2
clone_size: NA
cdr3_nt: TGTGCCAGCAGCCAAGGGTCCCAATATGGCTACACCTTC
cdr3_aa: CASSQGSQYGYTF

d_call: NA
v_call: TRBV7-2
cdr3_length: 15
j_call: TRBJ2-7
clone_size: NA
cdr3_nt: TGTGCCAGCAGCCCCGGGACTCGGAGCTCCTACGAGCAGTACTTC
cdr3_aa: CASSPGTRSSYEQYF

d_call: TRBD1
v_call: TRBV6-5
cdr3_length: 15
j_call: TRBJ2-3
clone_size: few
cdr3_nt: TGTGCCAGCAAGAATTCGGGACAGGGGACGGATACGCAGTATTTT
cdr3_aa: CASKNSGQGTDTQYF

d_call: NA
v_call: TRBV6-2/TRBV6-3
cdr3_length: 15
j_call: TRBJ2-7
clone_size: NA
cdr3_nt: TGTGCCAGCAGTACCGATTATAGAATCTACTACGAGCAGTACTTC
cdr3_aa: CASSTDYRIYYEQYF

d_call: NA
v_call: TRBV28
cdr3_length: 16
j_call: TRBJ1-3
clone_size: NA
cdr3_nt: TGTGCCAGCAGTCCTCCTTCGGCGTACTCTGGAAACACCATATATTTT
cdr3_aa: CASSPPSAYSGNTIYF

d_call: TRBD1
v_call: TRBV15
cdr3_length: 16
j_call: TRBJ1-5
clone_size: NA
cdr3_nt: TGTGCCACCAGCAGCTCGAGGAGGACAGGGGTTCAGCCCCAGCATTTT
cdr3_aa: CATSSSRRTGVQPQHF

d_call: NA
v_call: TRBV19
cdr3_length: 15
j_call: TRBJ1-1
clone_size: NA
cdr3_nt: TGTGCCAGTAGTATCTCGGCAGGGTGGGGCACTGAAGCTTTCTTT
cdr3_aa: CASSISAGWGTEAFF

d_call: NA
v_call: TRBV5-6
cdr3_length: 14
j_call: TRBJ1-1
clone_size: NA
cdr3_nt: TGTGCCAGCAGCTCTACAGAGATGAACACTGAAGCTTTCTTT
cdr3_aa: CASSSTEMNTEAFF

d_call: TRBD1
v_call: TRBV19
cdr3_length: 16
j_call: TRBJ2-1
clone_size: NA
cdr3_nt: TGTGCCAGTAGTATAGCCCCAGGGGGCTTTCGCAATGAGCAGTTCTTC
cdr3_aa: CASSIAPGGFRNEQFF

d_call: NA
v_call: TRBV28
cdr3_length: 12
j_call: TRBJ2-1
clone_size: NA
cdr3_nt: TGTGCCAGCTCCGTCACCTACAATGAGCAGTTCTTC
cdr3_aa: CASSVTYNEQFF

d_call: TRBD1
v_call: TRBV27
cdr3_length: 15
j_call: TRBJ2-7
clone_size: NA
cdr3_nt: TGTGCCAGCAGTTTTCGGGACAGGGTTTCCGTCGAGCAGTACTTC
cdr3_aa: CASSFRDRVSVEQYF

d_call: TRBD2
v_call: TRBV2
cdr3_length: 15
j_call: TRBJ2-5
clone_size: NA
cdr3_nt: TGTGCCAGCAGTGAAGCGCTTGCGGGGGAAGAGACCCAGTACTTC
cdr3_aa: CASSEALAGEETQYF

d_call: NA
v_call: TRBV2
cdr3_length: 15
j_call: TRBJ1-2
clone_size: NA
cdr3_nt: TGTGCCAGCAGTGCTAGGACGGGTGGGGCCTATGGCTACACCTTC
cdr3_aa: CASSARTGGAYGYTF

d_call: NA
v_call: TRBV28
cdr3_length: 15
j_call: TRBJ2-7
clone_size: NA
cdr3_nt: TGTGCCAGCAGACCCCTGAGGGCAGCCAAGCACGAGCAGTACTTC
cdr3_aa: CASRPLRAAKHEQYF

d_call: TRBD1
v_call: TRBV19
cdr3_length: 15
j_call: TRBJ2-5
clone_size: NA
cdr3_nt: TGTGCCAGTAGTCCCCGACAGGGGCCGGGAGAGACCCAGTACTTC
cdr3_aa: CASSPRQGPGETQYF

d_call: NA
v_call: TRBV18
cdr3_length: 17
j_call: TRBJ1-4
clone_size: NA
cdr3_nt: TGTGCCAGCTCACCTTACGGCCAGGGCGCAACTAATGAAAAACTGTTTTTT
cdr3_aa: CASSPYGQGATNEKLFF

d_call: NA
v_call: TRBV13
cdr3_length: 14
j_call: TRBJ1-1
clone_size: NA
cdr3_nt: TGTGCCAGCAGCTTGGGGGGGATGAACACTGAAGCTTTCTTT
cdr3_aa: CASSLGGMNTEAFF

d_call: TRBD1
v_call: TRBV9
cdr3_length: 15
j_call: TRBJ1-6
clone_size: NA
cdr3_nt: TGTGCCAGCAGCCCTGGAGGGACAGTAAATTCACCCCTCCACTTT
cdr3_aa: CASSPGGTVNSPLHF

d_call: TRBD1
v_call: TRBV2
cdr3_length: 16
j_call: TRBJ1-6
clone_size: NA
cdr3_nt: TGTGCCAGCAGTGAGTGGGACAGGGGCATTAATTCACCCCTCCACTTT
cdr3_aa: CASSEWDRGINSPLHF

d_call: TRBD2
v_call: TRBV19
cdr3_length: 20
j_call: TRBJ2-2
clone_size: many
cdr3_nt: TGTGCCAGTAGTATAGGCCCCCGCGAACTAGCGGGGGAGTACACCGGGGAGCTGTTTTTT
cdr3_aa: CASSIGPRELAGEYTGELFF

d_call: NA
v_call: TRBV5-8
cdr3_length: 15
j_call: TRBJ2-1
clone_size: NA
cdr3_nt: TGTGCCAGCAGCTTGGGACAGGAGGACTACAATGAGCAGTTCTTC
cdr3_aa: CASSLGQEDYNEQFF

d_call: TRBD1
v_call: TRBV6-2/TRBV6-3
cdr3_length: 15
j_call: TRBJ2-7
clone_size: NA
cdr3_nt: TGTGCCAGCAGCGAGACAGGGGGAGTCTCCTACGAGCAGTACTTC
cdr3_aa: CASSETGGVSYEQYF

d_call: NA
v_call: TRBV4-2
cdr3_length: 15
j_call: TRBJ1-3
clone_size: NA
cdr3_nt: TGTGCCAGCAGCCAAGAAACAGTTTTTCGCAACACCATATATTTT
cdr3_aa: CASSQETVFRNTIYF

d_call: NA
v_call: TRBV2
cdr3_length: 15
j_call: TRBJ1-4
clone_size: few
cdr3_nt: TGTGCCAGCAGTTTAAGACCCGCAACTAATGAAAAACTGTTTTTT
cdr3_aa: CASSLRPATNEKLFF

d_call: NA
v_call: TRBV7-9
cdr3_length: 16
j_call: TRBJ2-1
clone_size: NA
cdr3_nt: TGTGCCAGCAGCTCTCCATTACAGGGCTCCTACAATGAGCAGTTCTTC
cdr3_aa: CASSSPLQGSYNEQFF

d_call: NA
v_call: TRBV24-1
cdr3_length: 14
j_call: TRBJ2-7
clone_size: NA
cdr3_nt: TGTGCCACCAATCCCTTACAGGGTCCCTACGAGCAGTACTTC
cdr3_aa: CATNPLQGPYEQYF